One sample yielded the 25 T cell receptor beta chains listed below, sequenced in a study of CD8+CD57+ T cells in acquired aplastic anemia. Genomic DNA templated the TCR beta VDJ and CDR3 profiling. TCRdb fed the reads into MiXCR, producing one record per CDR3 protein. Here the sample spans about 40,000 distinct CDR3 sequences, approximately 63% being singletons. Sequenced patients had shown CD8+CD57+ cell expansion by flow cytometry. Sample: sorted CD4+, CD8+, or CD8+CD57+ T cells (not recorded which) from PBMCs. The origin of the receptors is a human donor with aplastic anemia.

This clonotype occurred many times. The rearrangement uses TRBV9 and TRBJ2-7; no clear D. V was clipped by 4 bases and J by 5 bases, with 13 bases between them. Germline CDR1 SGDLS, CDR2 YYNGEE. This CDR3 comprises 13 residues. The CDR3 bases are TGTGCCAGCAGCCTAACCTTCCATGACGAGCAGTACTTC. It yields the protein CASSLTFHDEQYF.

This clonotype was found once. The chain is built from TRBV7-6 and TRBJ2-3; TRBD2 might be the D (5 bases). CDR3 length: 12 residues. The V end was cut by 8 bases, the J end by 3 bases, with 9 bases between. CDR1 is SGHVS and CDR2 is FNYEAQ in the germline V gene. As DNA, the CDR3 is TGTGCCAGCGGGAGTTCTACAGATACGCAGTATTTT. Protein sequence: CASGSSTDTQYF. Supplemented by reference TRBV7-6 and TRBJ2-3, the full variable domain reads GAGVSQSPRYKVTKRGQDVALRCDPISGHVSLYWYRQALGQGPEFLTYFNYEAQQDKSGLPNDRFSAERPEGSISTLTIQRTEQRDSAMYRCASGSSTDTQYFGPGTRLTVL.

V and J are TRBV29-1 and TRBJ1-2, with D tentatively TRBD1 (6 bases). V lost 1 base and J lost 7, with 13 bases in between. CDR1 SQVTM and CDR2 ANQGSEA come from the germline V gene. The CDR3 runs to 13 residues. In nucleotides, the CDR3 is TGCAGCGTTGAAGGAACGGGGGCGCGTGGCTACACCTTC. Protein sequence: CSVEGTGARGYTF.

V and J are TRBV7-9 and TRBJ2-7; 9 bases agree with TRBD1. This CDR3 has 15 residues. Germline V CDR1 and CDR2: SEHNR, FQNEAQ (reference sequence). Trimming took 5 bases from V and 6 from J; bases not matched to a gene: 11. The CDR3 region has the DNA TGTGCCAGCAGCACCGGGACAGGGAGAGTCCTCGAGCAGTACTTC. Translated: CASSTGTGRVLEQYF.

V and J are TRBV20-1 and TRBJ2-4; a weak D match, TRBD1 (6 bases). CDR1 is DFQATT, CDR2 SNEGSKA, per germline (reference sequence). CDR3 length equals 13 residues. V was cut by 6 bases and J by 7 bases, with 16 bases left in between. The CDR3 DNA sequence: TGCAGTGCCGCCCGGGACACCTACAACATTCAGTACTTC. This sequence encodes CSAARDTYNIQYF.

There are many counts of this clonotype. CDR3 sequence (DNA): TGCGCCAGCAGTGAGTCCAGATACACTGAAGCTTTCTTT. It encodes CASSESRYTEAFF. V usage is TRBV10-1 and J usage is TRBJ1-1, with D hard to call. V lost 0 bases to trimming and J lost 3 bases, with 5 bases between them. The CDR3 consists of 13 residues. The germline V gene has CDR1 WNHNN and CDR2 SYGVQD (reference sequence).

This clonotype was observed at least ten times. The CDR3 DNA follows: TGCAGCTCGGACAGGGTGTACAATGAGCAGTTCTTC. It yields the protein CSSDRVYNEQFF. The chain carries TRBV29-1 and TRBJ2-1; 8 positions agree with TRBD1. Germline-derived CDR1 and CDR2 are SQVTM and ANQGSEA. This CDR3 spans 12 amino acids. V gave up 8 bases and J gave up 4 bases; unmatched junction bases: 4.

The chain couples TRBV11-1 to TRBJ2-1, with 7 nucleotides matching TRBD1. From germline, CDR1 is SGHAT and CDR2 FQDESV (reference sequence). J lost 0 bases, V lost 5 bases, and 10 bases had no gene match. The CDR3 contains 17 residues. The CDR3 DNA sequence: TGTGCCAGCAGCCACATAGAATGGGACAGCTCCTACAATGAGCAGTTCTTC. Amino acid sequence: CASSHIEWDSSYNEQFF.

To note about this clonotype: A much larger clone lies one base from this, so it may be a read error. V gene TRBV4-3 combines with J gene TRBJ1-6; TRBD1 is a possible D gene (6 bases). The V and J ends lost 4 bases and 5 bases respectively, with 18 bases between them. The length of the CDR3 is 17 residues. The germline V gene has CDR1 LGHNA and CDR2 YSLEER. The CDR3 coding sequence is TGCGCCAGCAGCCCAGATCTCCTACCAGGGGATAATTCACCCCTCCACTTT. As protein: CASSPDLLPGDNSPLHF.

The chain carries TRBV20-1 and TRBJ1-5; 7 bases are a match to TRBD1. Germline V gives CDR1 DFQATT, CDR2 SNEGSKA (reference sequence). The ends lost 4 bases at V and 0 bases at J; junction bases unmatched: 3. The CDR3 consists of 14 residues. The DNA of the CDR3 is TGCAGTGCTACGGACAGGTATAGCAATCAGCCCCAGCATTTT. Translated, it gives CSATDRYSNQPQHF.

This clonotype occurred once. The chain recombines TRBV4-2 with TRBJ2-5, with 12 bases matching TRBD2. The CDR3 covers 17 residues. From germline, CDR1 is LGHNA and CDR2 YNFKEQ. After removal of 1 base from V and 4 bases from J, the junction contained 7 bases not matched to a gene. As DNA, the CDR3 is TGTGCCAGCAGCCAAGGACTAGCGGGAGAGAGCCCAGAGACCCAGTACTTC. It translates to CASSQGLAGESPETQYF.

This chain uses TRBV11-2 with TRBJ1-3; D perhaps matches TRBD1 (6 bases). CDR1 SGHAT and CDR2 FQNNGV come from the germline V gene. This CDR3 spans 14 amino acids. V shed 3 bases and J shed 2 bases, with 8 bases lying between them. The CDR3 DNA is TGTGCCAGCAGCTTTTGGACAGCTGGAAACACCATATATTTT. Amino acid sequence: CASSFWTAGNTIYF.

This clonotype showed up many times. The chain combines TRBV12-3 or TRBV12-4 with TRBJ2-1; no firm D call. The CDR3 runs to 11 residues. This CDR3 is CEGPLNNEQFF. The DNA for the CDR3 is TGTGAAGGACCCCTTAACAATGAGCAGTTCTTC.

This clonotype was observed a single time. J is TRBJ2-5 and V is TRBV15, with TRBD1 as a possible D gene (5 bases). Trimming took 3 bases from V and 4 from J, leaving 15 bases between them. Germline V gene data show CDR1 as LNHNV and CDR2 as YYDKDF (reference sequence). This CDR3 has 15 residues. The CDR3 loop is CATSSFGHVGETQYF. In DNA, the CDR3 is TGTGCCACCAGCAGCTTCGGACATGTGGGAGAGACCCAGTACTTC.

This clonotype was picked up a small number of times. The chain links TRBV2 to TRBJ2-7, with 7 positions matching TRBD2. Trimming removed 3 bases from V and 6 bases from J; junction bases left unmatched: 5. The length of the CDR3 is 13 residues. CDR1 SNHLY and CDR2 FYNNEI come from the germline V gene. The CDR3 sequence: CASSETTSREQYF. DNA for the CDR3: TGTGCCAGCAGTGAGACGACTAGCCGCGAGCAGTACTTC. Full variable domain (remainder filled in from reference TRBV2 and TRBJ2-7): EPEVTQTPSHQVTQMGQEVILRCVPISNHLYFYWYRQILGQKVEFLVSFYNNEISEKSEIFDDQFSVERPDGSNFTLKIRSTKLEDSAMYFCASSETTSREQYFGPGTRLTVT.

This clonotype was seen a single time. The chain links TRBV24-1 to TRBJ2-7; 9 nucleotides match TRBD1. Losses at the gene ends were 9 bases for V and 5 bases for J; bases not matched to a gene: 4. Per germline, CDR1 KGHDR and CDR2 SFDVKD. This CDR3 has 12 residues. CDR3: CATADRGHEQYF. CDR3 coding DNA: TGTGCCACCGCGGACAGGGGCCACGAGCAGTACTTC.

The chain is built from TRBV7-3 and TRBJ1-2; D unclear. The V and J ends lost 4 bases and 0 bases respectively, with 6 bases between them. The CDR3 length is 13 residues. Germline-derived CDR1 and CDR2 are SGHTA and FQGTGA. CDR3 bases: TGTGCCAGCAGCTCCAGGACTAACTATGGCTACACCTTC. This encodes CASSSRTNYGYTF.

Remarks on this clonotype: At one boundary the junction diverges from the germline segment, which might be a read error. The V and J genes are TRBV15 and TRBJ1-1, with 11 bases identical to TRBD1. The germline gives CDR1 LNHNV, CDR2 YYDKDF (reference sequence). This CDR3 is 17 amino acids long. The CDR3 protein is CAASSVGTGGYGTEAFF. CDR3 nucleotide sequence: TGTGCCGCCAGCAGCGTGGGGACAGGGGGGTACGGCACTGAAGCTTTCTTT.

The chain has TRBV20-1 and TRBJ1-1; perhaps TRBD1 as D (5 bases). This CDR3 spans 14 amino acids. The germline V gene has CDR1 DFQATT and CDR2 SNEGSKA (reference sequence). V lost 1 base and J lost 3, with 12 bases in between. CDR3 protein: CSARAQGLDTEAFF. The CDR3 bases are TGCAGTGCTAGAGCGCAGGGTCTAGACACTGAAGCTTTCTTT.

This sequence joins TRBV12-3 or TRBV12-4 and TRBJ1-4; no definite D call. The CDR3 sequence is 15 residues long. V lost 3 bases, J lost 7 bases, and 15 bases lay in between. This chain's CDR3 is CASSFVSSEVEKLFF. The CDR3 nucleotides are TGTGCCAGCAGTTTCGTATCGTCGGAGGTTGAAAAACTGTTTTTT.

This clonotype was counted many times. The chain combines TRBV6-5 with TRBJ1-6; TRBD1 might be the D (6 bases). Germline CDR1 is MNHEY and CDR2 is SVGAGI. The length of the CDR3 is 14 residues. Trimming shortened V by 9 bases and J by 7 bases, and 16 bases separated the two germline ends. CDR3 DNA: TGTGCCAGTGTCGCGACAGGATTGAATTCACCCCTCCACTTT. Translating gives CASVATGLNSPLHF.

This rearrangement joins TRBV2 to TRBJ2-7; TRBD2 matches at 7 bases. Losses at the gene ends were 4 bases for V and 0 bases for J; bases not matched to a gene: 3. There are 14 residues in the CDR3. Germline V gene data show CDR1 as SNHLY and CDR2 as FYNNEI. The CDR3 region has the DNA TGTGCCAGCAGTGCTAGCGGAAGCTCCTACGAGCAGTACTTC. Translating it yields CASSASGSSYEQYF.

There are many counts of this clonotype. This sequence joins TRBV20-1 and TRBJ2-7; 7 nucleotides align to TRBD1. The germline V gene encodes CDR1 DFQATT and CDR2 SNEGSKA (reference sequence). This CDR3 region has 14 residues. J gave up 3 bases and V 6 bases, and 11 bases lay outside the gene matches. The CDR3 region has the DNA TGCAGTGCCCGGGACAGCGAAGGAGTCTACGAGCAGTACTTC. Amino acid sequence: CSARDSEGVYEQYF.

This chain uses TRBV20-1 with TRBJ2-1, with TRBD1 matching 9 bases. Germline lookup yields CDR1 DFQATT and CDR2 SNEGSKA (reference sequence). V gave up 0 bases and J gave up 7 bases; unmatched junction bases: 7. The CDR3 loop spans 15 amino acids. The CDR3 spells CSARDTRTGENEQFF. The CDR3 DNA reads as TGCAGTGCTAGAGATACCAGGACAGGGGAGAATGAGCAGTTCTTC.

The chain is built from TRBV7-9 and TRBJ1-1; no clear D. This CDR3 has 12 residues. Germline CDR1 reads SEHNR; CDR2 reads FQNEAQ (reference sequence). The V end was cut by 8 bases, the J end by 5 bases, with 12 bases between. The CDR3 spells CASASWGTEAFF. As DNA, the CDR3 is TGTGCCAGCGCCAGTTGGGGTACTGAAGCTTTCTTT.